These 9 T cell receptor beta chains originate from one sample sequenced in a study of OX40 agonist ivuxolimab in advanced cancers. TCRdb's copy holds only in-frame clones and misses some; the assay was immunoSEQ multiplex PCR. The data contain around 95,000 clones, 90% of them singletons. The sequenced sample was CD4+ or CD8+ T cells sorted from blood, obtained in a trial of the OX40 agonist ivuxolimab. These receptors came from an adult with an advanced solid tumor such as melanoma, head and neck, liver or kidney cancer.

Notes on this clone: The junction differs from germline at one of its ends, possibly a read error. CDR3 DNA sequence: TGTGCCAGCAGCTACCGACTAGCGGGGGGGCCTCGGGTCTTC. Translating gives CASSYRLAGGPRVF. This chain joins TRBV5-6 and TRBJ2-1, with TRBD2 matching over 14 bases. The CDR3 has 14 amino acids. Per germline, CDR1 SGHDT and CDR2 YYEEEE.

The gene calls are TRBV19 and TRBJ1-5; no definite D call. CDR3 size: 14 residues. V was trimmed by 3 bases and J by 3 bases, leaving 9 bases between them. Per germline, CDR1 LNHDA and CDR2 SQIVND (reference sequence). CDR3 protein: CASSMVRANQPQHF. CDR3 nucleotide sequence: TGTGCCAGTAGTATGGTCCGGGCCAATCAGCCCCAGCATTTT.

The genes are TRBV6-1 and TRBJ2-1; 8 bases agree with TRBD1. CDR3 length: 15 amino acids. Germline CDR1 and CDR2: MNHNS and SASEGT. Trimming at V came to 5 bases and at J to 3 bases, leaving 6 bases not matched to a gene. CDR3 DNA sequence: TGTGCCAGCAGTTTAAGACAGGGGTACTACAATGAGCAGTTCTTC. Protein product: CASSLRQGYYNEQFF.

The V and J genes are TRBV11-2 and TRBJ2-1, with 10 bases identical to TRBD2. Looked up from germline, CDR1 is SGHAT and CDR2 is FQNNGV. Losses at the gene ends were 4 bases for V and 0 bases for J; bases not matched to a gene: 0. The CDR3 spans 15 residues. The CDR3 protein is CASSSSGSSYNEQFF. The CDR3 nucleotides read TGTGCCAGCAGCTCTAGCGGGAGCTCCTACAATGAGCAGTTCTTC.

The genes are TRBV9 and TRBJ2-3; D possibly uses TRBD1 or TRBD2 (6 bases each). The CDR3 is made up of 15 amino acids. V was cut by 2 bases and J by 5 bases, with 15 bases left in between. Germline CDR1 is SGDLS and CDR2 is YYNGEE. This CDR3 is CASSVAGKGGDTQYF. The CDR3 DNA follows: TGTGCCAGCAGCGTGGCGGGAAAGGGGGGAGATACGCAGTATTTT.

The chain is built from TRBV2 and TRBJ2-6; D call uncertain. Germline values: CDR1 SNHLY, CDR2 FYNNEI. V lost 5 bases to trimming and J lost 4 bases, with 12 bases between them. The CDR3 is made up of 15 amino acids. CDR3 amino acids: CASSRSGAGANVLTF. The CDR3 region has the DNA TGTGCCAGCAGTAGGTCGGGTGCAGGGGCCAACGTCCTGACTTTC.

The V and J genes are TRBV5-1 and TRBJ1-2, with D tentatively TRBD1 (5 bases). The V end lost 4 bases, the J end lost 0 bases, and 13 bases lay between the germline ends. Germline-derived CDR1 and CDR2 are SGHRS and YFSETQ. This CDR3 spans 15 amino acids. CDR3 coding DNA: TGCGCCAGCAGCAGCCTTGGGGGGACTAACTATGGCTACACCTTC. Its protein is CASSSLGGTNYGYTF.

This clone has a single count. This chain uses TRBV6-5 with TRBJ1-2; the D is unclear. This CDR3 has 14 residues. Between the trimmed V and J ends, which lost 0 bases and 1 base, there was a span of 6 bases. The germline V gene encodes CDR1 MNHEY and CDR2 SVGAGI. CDR3 in amino acids: CASSYSGSNYGYTF. In DNA form, the CDR3 reads TGTGCCAGCAGTTACTCCGGCAGTAACTATGGCTACACCTTC.

The V gene is TRBV5-4, the J gene TRBJ1-5; 7 bases match TRBD1. From germline, CDR1 is SGHNT and CDR2 YYREEE (reference sequence). This CDR3 is 14 amino acids long. V lost 4 bases, J lost 5 bases, and 6 bases stayed unmatched. CDR3 DNA: TGTGCCAGCAGCACACAGGGGTGGGATCAGCCCCAGCATTTT. Translation gives CASSTQGWDQPQHF. The whole variable domain, remainder taken from reference TRBV5-4 and TRBJ1-5, is ETGVTQSPTHLIKTRGQQVTLRCSSQSGHNTVSWYQQALGQGPQFIFQYYREEENGRGNFPPRFSGLQFPNYSSELNVNALELDDSALYLCASSTQGWDQPQHFGDGTRLSIL.